This TCR beta chain was captured by sequencing in a study of identical twins. General observations from the study: Model-predicted out-of-frame TCR alpha sharing fell below observed values in monozygotic twins.

A note on this clonotype: Its antigen is undetermined.

TCRdb re-called the 5' RACE reads through MiXCR, storing one row per CDR3 protein. The data contain fewer than 250,000 distinct CDR3 sequences, about 16% of them singletons. CDR1 and CDR2 (germline): SEHNR, FQNEAQ (reference sequence). The CDR3 sequence is 17 residues long. V was clipped by 5 bases and J by 4 bases; unmatched bases: 8. These sequences were also reported in another study, on T cells expressing NK-cell markers.

This chain uses TRBV7-9 with TRBJ2-1; TRBD2 agrees at 13 bases. The clonotype was recovered from a woman between 18 and 29 years old in good health. Input material: CD8+ T cells sorted from blood. CDR3 sequence: CASSPQQGLAGYNEQFF. The CDR3 nucleotides read TGTGCCAGCAGCCCACAACAGGGACTAGCGGGATACAATGAGCAGTTCTTC.